Listed here are 17 T cell receptor beta chains from one sample, sequenced in a study of T cells expressing NK-cell markers. TCRdb reanalyzed the 5' RACE reads, giving one entry per CDR3 protein sequence and no DNA. This table holds some 460,000 distinct CDR3 sequences. Sequencing was performed on blood T cells: a sorted CD56 or NKG2C T cell subset, CD4+ or CD8+ T cells, or bulk PBMC T cells (not recorded which). These receptors originate from a woman between 50 and 59 years old in good health.

V and J are TRBV6-6 and TRBJ2-1; TCRdb reports TRBD2, a call that lacks DNA to check it against. Germline CDR1 is MNHNY and CDR2 is SVGAGI (reference sequence). The CDR3 spans 17 residues. CDR3 loop: CATMGTSGREGYNEQFF.

The rearrangement joins TRBV12-3 or TRBV12-4 to TRBJ1-2. The CDR3 sequence is 12 residues long. CDR3 sequence: CASSRTRLGYTF.

This sequence joins TRBV5-1 and TRBJ2-6; TCRdb names TRBD1, which stays unverified in the absence of DNA. In germline, CDR1 is SGHRS, CDR2 YFSETQ. This CDR3 has 13 residues. The CDR3 loop reads CASSLRQGEVLTF.

The chain carries TRBV5-1 and TRBJ2-2; TCRdb returns TRBD2, unconfirmable since there is no DNA. The CDR3 consists of 16 residues. Germline CDR1 and CDR2: SGHRS and YFSETQ. CDR3 residues: CASTPGTSGSGGELFF. Full variable domain (remainder filled in from reference TRBV5-1 and TRBJ2-2): KAGVTQTPRYLIKTRGQQVTLSCSPISGHRSVSWYQQTPGQGLQFLFEYFSETQRNKGNFPGRFSGRQFSNSRSEMNVSTLELGDSALYLCASTPGTSGSGGELFFGEGSRLTVL.

The chain couples TRBV5-1 to TRBJ2-1; TCRdb's D call, TRBD2, is unchecked because there is no DNA. CDR1 and CDR2 (germline): SGHRS, YFSETQ. The CDR3 extends over 16 amino acids. The CDR3 loop reads CASSQISGRGSHEQFF. The full variable domain, its missing parts supplied by reference TRBV5-1 and TRBJ2-1, is KAGVTQTPRYLIKTRGQQVTLSCSPISGHRSVSWYQQTPGQGLQFLFEYFSETQRNKGNFPGRFSGRQFSNSRSEMNVSTLELGDSALYLCASSQISGRGSHEQFFGPGTRLTVL.

V is TRBV9 and J is TRBJ2-5; TCRdb lists TRBD2, though no DNA is available to test this call. Germline CDR1 and CDR2: SGDLS and YYNGEE. The length of the CDR3 is 16 residues. The CDR3 loop is CASSARGGRGGETQYF.

This rearrangement joins TRBV7-8 to TRBJ1-5. The CDR3 runs to 15 residues. The germline gives CDR1 SGHVS, CDR2 FQNEAQ. CDR3 loop: CASSPRRTEVWPQHF.

The chain carries TRBV6-5 and TRBJ2-7; lacking DNA, the TRBD1 call made by TCRdb goes unchecked. The germline V gene encodes CDR1 MNHEY and CDR2 SVGAGI. The CDR3 contains 13 residues. The CDR3 is CASSYEVQGNKYF.

This sequence joins TRBV6-5 and TRBJ2-5; TCRdb indicates TRBD1, and absent DNA this call remains unverified. The CDR3 contains 12 residues. The germline V gene has CDR1 MNHEY and CDR2 SVGAGI. CDR3 loop: CASTGAQETQYF.

The rearrangement links TRBV20-1 to TRBJ2-7; the TCRdb call, TRBD2, lacks DNA for checking. Germline loops: CDR1 DFQATT, CDR2 SNEGSKA (reference sequence). The CDR3 has 16 amino acids. CDR3 sequence: CSARAVRGPGSWEQYF.

The gene calls are TRBV11-3 and TRBJ1-1; TCRdb proposes TRBD1, but this gene call is untestable without DNA. This CDR3 comprises 13 residues. CDR1 is SGHNT, CDR2 YENEEA, per germline. CDR3 protein: CASSTGMGAEAFF. Combining the CDR3 with reference TRBV11-3 and TRBJ1-1 gives the whole variable domain EAGVVQSPRYKIIEKKQPVAFWCNPISGHNTLYWYLQNLGQGPELLIRYENEEAVDDSQLPKDRFSAERLKGVDSTLKIQPAELGDSAVYLCASSTGMGAEAFFGQGTRLTVV.

The V call is TRBV27, the J call TRBJ2-3; TCRdb selects TRBD1, and the lack of DNA leaves this call unchecked. Germline V gives CDR1 MNHEY, CDR2 SMNVEV (reference sequence). CDR3 size: 15 residues. The CDR3: CASSYSGHLSDTQYF.

The chain combines TRBV28 with TRBJ2-5. Looked up from germline, CDR1 is MDHEN and CDR2 is SYDVKM. The CDR3 has 11 amino acids. The CDR3 protein is CASSAVGAQYF.

The rearrangement joins TRBV5-1 to TRBJ2-2. The germline CDR1 and CDR2 sequences are SGHRS and YFSETQ. The CDR3 is made up of 16 amino acids. The CDR3 region is CASRMQVGTRTGELFF.

The chain combines TRBV5-1 with TRBJ2-4. CDR1 and CDR2 (germline): SGHRS, YFSETQ. CDR3 length: 14 residues. Here the CDR3 reads CASSLESAGNIQYF.

This chain connects TRBV4-1 to TRBJ2-1; no DNA is available, so the TRBD2 call from TCRdb remains unchecked. Germline CDR1 and CDR2: MGHRA and YSYEKL. The CDR3 consists of 20 residues. CDR3 amino acids: CASSQDLSGRVYSSVNEQFF.

The gene calls are TRBV4-1 and TRBJ1-5. Germline V gene lookup returns CDR1 MGHRA and CDR2 YSYEKL. The CDR3 is 14 residues long. CDR3 protein: CASSQGTVGQPQHF.